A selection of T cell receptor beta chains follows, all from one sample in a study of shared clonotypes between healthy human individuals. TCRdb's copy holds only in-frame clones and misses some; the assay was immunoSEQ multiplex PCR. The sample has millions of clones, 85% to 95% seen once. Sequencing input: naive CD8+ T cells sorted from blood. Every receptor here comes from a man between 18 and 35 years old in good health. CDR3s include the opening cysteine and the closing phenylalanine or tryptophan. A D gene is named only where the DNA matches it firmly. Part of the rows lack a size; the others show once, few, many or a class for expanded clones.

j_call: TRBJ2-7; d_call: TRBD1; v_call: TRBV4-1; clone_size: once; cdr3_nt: TGCGCCAGCAGCCCCTTGGCCCCCGGGACACAGGGGGATTACGAGCAGTACTTC; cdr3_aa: CASSPLAPGTQGDYEQYF
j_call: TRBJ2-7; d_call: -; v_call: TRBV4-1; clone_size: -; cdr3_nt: TGCGCCAGCAGCCAAGGGGACGGACCCTACGAGCAGTACTTC; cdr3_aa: CASSQGDGPYEQYF
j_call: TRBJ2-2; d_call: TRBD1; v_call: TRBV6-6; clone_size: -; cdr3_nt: TGTGCCAGTACCACAGGGGGCACCGGGGAGCTGTTTTTT; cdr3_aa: CASTTGGTGELFF
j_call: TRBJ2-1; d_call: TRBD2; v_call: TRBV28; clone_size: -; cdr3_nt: TGTGCCAGCAGTTTGGCGGGGGAAGGTGAGCAGTTCTTC; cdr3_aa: CASSLAGEGEQFF
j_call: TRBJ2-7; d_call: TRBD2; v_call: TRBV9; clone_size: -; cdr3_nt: TGTGCCAGCAGCGTAGGATCCACTAGCGGGAACCACGAGCAGTACTTC; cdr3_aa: CASSVGSTSGNHEQYF
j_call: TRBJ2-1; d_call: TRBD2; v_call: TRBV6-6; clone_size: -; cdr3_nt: TGTGCCAGCAGTTACTCTGGACTAGCGGGGGACCCTGAGCAGTTCTTC; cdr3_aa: CASSYSGLAGDPEQFF
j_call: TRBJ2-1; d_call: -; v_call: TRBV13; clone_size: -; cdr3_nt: TGTGCCAGCAGCTTAGAATTGGCGGGCCGTCGGTTCTTC; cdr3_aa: CASSLELAGRRFF
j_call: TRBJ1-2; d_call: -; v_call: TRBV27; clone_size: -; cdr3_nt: TGTGCCAGCAGTTTGGGGCAGCAGATTAACTATGGCTACACCTTC; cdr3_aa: CASSLGQQINYGYTF
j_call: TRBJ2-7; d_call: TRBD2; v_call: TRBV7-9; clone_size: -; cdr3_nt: TGTGCCAGCAGCCCCGTCCGGGGGGGGTCCCCTTCCTACGAGCAGTACTTC; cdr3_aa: CASSPVRGGSPSYEQYF
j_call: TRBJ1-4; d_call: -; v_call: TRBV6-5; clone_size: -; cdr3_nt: TGTGCCAGCAGCCAGGGCCTCTGGGGTGAAAAACTGTTTTTT; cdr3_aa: CASSQGLWGEKLFF
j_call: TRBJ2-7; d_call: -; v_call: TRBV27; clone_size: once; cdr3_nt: TGTGCCAGCAGCCTGGGAAGCGGCTCCTACGAGCAGTACTTC; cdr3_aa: CASSLGSGSYEQYF
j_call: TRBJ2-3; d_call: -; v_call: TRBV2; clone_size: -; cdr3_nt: TGTGCCAGCACGGGGCTAAGCACAGATACGCAGTATTTT; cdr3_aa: CASTGLSTDTQYF
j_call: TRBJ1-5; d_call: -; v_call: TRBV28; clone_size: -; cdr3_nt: TGTGCCAGCAGTTTATCCCCCCGACAGGTCCTTTATAGCAATCAGCCCCAGCATTTT; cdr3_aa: CASSLSPRQVLYSNQPQHF
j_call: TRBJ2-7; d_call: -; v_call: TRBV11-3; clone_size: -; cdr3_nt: TGTGCCAGCAGCCCGCCCTCACGACAGTACGAGCAGTACTTC; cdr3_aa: CASSPPSRQYEQYF
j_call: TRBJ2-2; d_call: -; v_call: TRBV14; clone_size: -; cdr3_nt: TGTGCCAGCAGCCAAGCTAGGGGGTACACCGGGGAGCTGTTTTTT; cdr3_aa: CASSQARGYTGELFF
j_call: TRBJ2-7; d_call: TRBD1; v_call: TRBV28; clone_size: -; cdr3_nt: TGTGCCAGCAGTGCCATAGACAGGGATCACGAGCAGTACTTC; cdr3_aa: CASSAIDRDHEQYF
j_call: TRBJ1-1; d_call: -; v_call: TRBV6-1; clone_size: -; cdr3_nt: TGTGCCAGCAGTGAAGTACGGCGGGGCACTGAAGCTTTCTTT; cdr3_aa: CASSEVRRGTEAFF
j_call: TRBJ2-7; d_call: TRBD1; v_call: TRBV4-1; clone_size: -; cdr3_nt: TGCGCCAGCAGCCAGAAACAGGGGGGCGAGCAGTACTTC; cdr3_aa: CASSQKQGGEQYF
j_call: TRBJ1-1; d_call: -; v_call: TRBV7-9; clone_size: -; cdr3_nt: TGTGCCAGCAGCCTCCCTTTCCCGGGAGGGAACACTGAAGCTTTCTTT; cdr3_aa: CASSLPFPGGNTEAFF
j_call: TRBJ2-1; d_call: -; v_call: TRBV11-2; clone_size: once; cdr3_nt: TGTGCCAGCAGCTTAGACCAGGAAGACAATGAGCAGTTCTTC; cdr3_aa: CASSLDQEDNEQFF
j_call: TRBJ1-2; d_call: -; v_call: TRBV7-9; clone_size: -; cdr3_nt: TGTGCCAGCAGCCTCCGGGGGGCTGGAATGTATGGCTACACCTTC; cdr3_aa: CASSLRGAGMYGYTF
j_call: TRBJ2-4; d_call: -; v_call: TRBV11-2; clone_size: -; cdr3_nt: TGTGCCAGCAGCTTAGAGGGACGGGACATTCAGTACTTC; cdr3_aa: CASSLEGRDIQYF
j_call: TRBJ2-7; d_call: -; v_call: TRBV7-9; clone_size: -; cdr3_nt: TGTGCCAGCACCCGCTTACCGGAGAGAGGCTCCTACGAGCAGTACTTC; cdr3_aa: CASTRLPERGSYEQYF
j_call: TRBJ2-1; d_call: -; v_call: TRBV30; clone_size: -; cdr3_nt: TGTGCCTGGAATCCTAGCTCCTACAATGAGCAGTTCTTC; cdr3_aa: CAWNPSSYNEQFF
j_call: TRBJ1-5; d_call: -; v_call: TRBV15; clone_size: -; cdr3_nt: TGTGCCACCAGCAGAGATTGGACAGCGGATCAGCCCCAGCATTTT; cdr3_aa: CATSRDWTADQPQHF
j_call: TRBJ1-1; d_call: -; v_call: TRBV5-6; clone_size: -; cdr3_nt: TGTGCCAGTTTCAGGGCGGGTAACACTGAAGCTTTCTTT; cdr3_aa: CASFRAGNTEAFF